A single sample is the source of the 12 T cell receptor beta chains below, sequenced in a study of control samples from healthy donors and cancer patients. Profiling relied on immunoSEQ multiplex PCR, and the TCRdb table lists in-frame clones only, not all of them. The table lists 110,000 to 150,000 clones, under 90% of them singletons. The specimen was blood. These TCRs come from a man aged 25-45 years in good health.

The table lists this clone with a count of one. V is TRBV4-2 and J is TRBJ2-5, with D possibly being TRBD1 or TRBD2 (6 bases each). The CDR3 extends over 16 amino acids. Germline V CDR1 and CDR2: LGHNA, YNFKEQ. Trimming shortened V by 0 bases and J by 3 bases, and 14 bases separated the two germline ends. The CDR3 DNA follows: TGTGCCAGCAGCCAAGAATTTGGGGGGCCTAAAGAGACCCAGTACTTC. This encodes CASSQEFGGPKETQYF.

This rearrangement joins TRBV2 to TRBJ2-5; no firm D call. Germline CDR1 reads SNHLY; CDR2 reads FYNNEI. V shed 2 bases and J shed 5 bases, with 12 bases lying between them. The CDR3 sequence is 14 residues long. CDR3: CASSESRPTETQYF. In nucleotides, the CDR3 is TGTGCCAGCAGTGAATCCCGACCAACGGAGACCCAGTACTTC. The complete variable domain, with remaining parts taken from reference TRBV2 and TRBJ2-5, reads EPEVTQTPSHQVTQMGQEVILRCVPISNHLYFYWYRQILGQKVEFLVSFYNNEISEKSEIFDDQFSVERPDGSNFTLKIRSTKLEDSAMYFCASSESRPTETQYFGPGTRLLVL.

This clone was counted once. The rearrangement joins TRBV27 to TRBJ2-7, with 10 bases identical to TRBD2. The germline V gene has CDR1 MNHEY and CDR2 SMNVEV (reference sequence). The V gene end was trimmed by 9 bases and the J gene end by 4 bases; junction bases not matched to a gene: 15. This CDR3 contains 16 residues. CDR3 loop: CASSLAGFGKGYEQYF. The CDR3 nucleotides read TGTGCCAGTTCACTAGCGGGATTTGGTAAGGGTTACGAGCAGTACTTC.

This clone has just one count. V and J are TRBV5-4 and TRBJ2-7; a weak D match, TRBD1 (5 bases). This CDR3 has 15 amino acids. With 3 bases removed from V and 2 bases from J, the gap between germline ends came to 15 bases. Per the germline V gene, CDR1 is SGHNT and CDR2 is YYREEE (reference sequence). The CDR3: CASSYSDVGPYEQYF. CDR3 DNA: TGTGCCAGCAGCTATTCCGATGTGGGGCCCTACGAGCAGTACTTC.

This clone has a single count. The CDR3 here is CASSLEQGWFYGYTF. CDR3 in DNA: TGTGCCAGCAGCTTAGAACAGGGGTGGTTCTATGGCTACACCTTC. The chain links TRBV7-2 to TRBJ1-2; 7 bases match TRBD1. This CDR3 comprises 15 residues. J lost 4 bases, V lost 1 base, and 6 bases had no gene match. Germline-derived CDR1 and CDR2 are SGHTA and FQGNSA.

The V gene is TRBV3-1 (or the pseudogene TRBV3-2), the J gene TRBJ2-7, with 9 nucleotides matching TRBD2. This CDR3 has 14 amino acids. Germline loops: CDR1 LGHDT, CDR2 YNNKEL (reference sequence). V lost 4 bases to trimming and J lost 4 bases; unmatched junction nucleotides: 5. This CDR3 reads CASSPAGGPYEQYF. The CDR3 DNA reads as TGTGCCAGCAGCCCCGCGGGAGGGCCGTACGAGCAGTACTTC.

This clone was detected only once. The rearrangement joins TRBV4-1 to TRBJ1-2; D gene uncertain. Germline CDR1 and CDR2: MGHRA and YSYEKL. V lost 8 bases to trimming and J lost 1 base, with 11 bases between them. The CDR3 loop spans 13 amino acids. CDR3 sequence (DNA): TGCGCCAGCCGGCTTGACCTTAACTATGGCTACACCTTC. Translating it yields CASRLDLNYGYTF.

This rearrangement joins TRBV15 to TRBJ2-2, with D possibly matching TRBD1 (6 bases). The CDR3 contains 12 residues. The V and J ends lost 8 bases and 3 bases respectively, with 7 bases between them. CDR1 is LNHNV and CDR2 is YYDKDF in the germline V gene (reference sequence). The CDR3 protein is CATEGDTGELFF. The CDR3 nucleotides are TGTGCCACCGAGGGGGACACCGGGGAGCTGTTTTTT. The variable domain in full, completed from reference TRBV15 and TRBJ2-2, reads DAMVIQNPRYQVTQFGKPVTLSCSQTLNHNVMYWYQQKSSQAPKLLFHYYDKDFNNEADTPDNFQSRRPNTSFCFLDIRSPGLGDTAMYLCATEGDTGELFFGEGSRLTVL.

The chain uses TRBV18 and TRBJ1-1, with no clear D. V lost 2 bases and J lost 2, with 9 bases in between. Germline assignment: CDR1 KGHSH and CDR2 LQKENI. The CDR3 totals 14 residues. DNA of the CDR3: TGTGCCAGCTCACCATCGCAGGCTAACACTGAAGCTTTCTTT. It translates to CASSPSQANTEAFF.

The genes are TRBV7-3 and TRBJ2-1; D is possibly TRBD1 or TRBD2 (5 bases each). There are 16 residues in the CDR3. Germline loops: CDR1 SGHTA, CDR2 FQGTGA. Trimming took 0 bases from V and 2 from J, leaving 11 bases between them. The CDR3 DNA sequence: TGTGCCAGCAGCTTAACTCGAGGGGCCCCCTACAATGAGCAGTTCTTC. Its protein is CASSLTRGAPYNEQFF.

The chain couples TRBV11-3 to TRBJ2-5; a possible D gene is TRBD2 (6 bases). The germline V and J ends were trimmed by 3 bases and 5 bases, with 13 bases remaining between them. This CDR3 is built from 14 residues. Germline V gives CDR1 SGHNT, CDR2 YENEEA. The CDR3: CASSLGGGLETQYF. CDR3 nucleotides: TGTGCCAGCAGCTTGGGTGGAGGGTTGGAGACCCAGTACTTC.

CDR3 residues: CASSLGNRGDGYTF. CDR3 DNA: TGTGCCAGCAGCTTGGGGAACAGGGGGGATGGCTACACCTTC. The chain links TRBV5-8 to TRBJ1-2, with 8 bases lining up with TRBD1. Germline assignment: CDR1 SGHTS and CDR2 YDEGEE. The CDR3 spans 14 residues. V shed 0 bases and J 6 bases; nucleotides not matched to a gene: 4. Using reference TRBV5-8 and TRBJ1-2 for the parts outside the CDR3, the full variable domain is EAGVTQSPTHLIKTRGQQATLRCSPISGHTSVYWYQQALGLGLQFLLWYDEGEERNRGNFPPRFSGRQFPNYSSELNVNALELEDSALYLCASSLGNRGDGYTFGSGTRLTVV.